Listed below are T cell receptor beta chains from one sample, sequenced in a study of blood T cell repertoires in COVID-19. Using immunoSEQ multiplex PCR, the repertoire was profiled, and TCRdb retains in-frame clones only, with some absent. The table has around 250,000 clones, approximately 85% seen once. What was sequenced was PBMCs or T cells enriched from blood (not recorded which). The receptors originated from a woman aged 45-65 years who had recovered from COVID-19. Both conserved end residues are part of each CDR3. Each record gives: clone size, J gene, D gene, V gene, CDR3 DNA, CDR3 protein. The D gene is left open where the match is weak. Clone size is shown for a subset of rows, as once, few, many or a class of expanded clone.

clone size: .; J gene: TRBJ2-7; D gene: TRBD2; V gene: TRBV30; CDR3 DNA: TGTGCCTGGAGTGATCCCGGGACTAGACCTTACGAGCAGTACTTC; CDR3 protein: CAWSDPGTRPYEQYF
clone size: .; J gene: TRBJ2-3; D gene: TRBD2; V gene: TRBV20-1; CDR3 DNA: TGCAGTGCTAGTCTACTCCCCGGGACTAGCGGGGGGGGTAGCACAGATACGCAGTATTTT; CDR3 protein: CSASLLPGTSGGGSTDTQYF
clone size: few; J gene: TRBJ1-1; D gene: .; V gene: TRBV11-2; CDR3 DNA: TGTGCCAGCTCCTTGGGGAGTTCGGGGAACACTGAAGCTTTCTTT; CDR3 protein: CASSLGSSGNTEAFF
clone size: .; J gene: TRBJ2-7; D gene: TRBD1; V gene: TRBV28; CDR3 DNA: TGTGCCAGCAGTTTACCCCCCACCGAGGGGGCGTTTGGGGACTCCTACGAGCAGTACTTC; CDR3 protein: CASSLPPTEGAFGDSYEQYF
clone size: .; J gene: TRBJ2-5; D gene: TRBD2; V gene: TRBV28; CDR3 DNA: TGTGCCAGCAGTTTCTCAAGCGGGAGAGTGGTAGAGACCCAGTACTTC; CDR3 protein: CASSFSSGRVVETQYF
clone size: .; J gene: TRBJ1-1; D gene: .; V gene: TRBV6-5; CDR3 DNA: TGTGCCAGCAGTACAAACAGGGCGGATCTGGGTGAAGCTTTCTTT; CDR3 protein: CASSTNRADLGEAFF
clone size: .; J gene: TRBJ2-1; D gene: TRBD2; V gene: TRBV3-1/TRBV3-2; CDR3 DNA: TGTGCCAGCAGCTTTGGACTAGCGGGAGACGGGCAGTTCTTC; CDR3 protein: CASSFGLAGDGQFF
clone size: many; J gene: TRBJ2-7; D gene: TRBD2; V gene: TRBV7-7; CDR3 DNA: TGTGCTAGCAGCTACCGGACTAGCGGGAGTAATCTGGACGAGCAGTACTTC; CDR3 protein: CASSYRTSGSNLDEQYF
clone size: .; J gene: TRBJ1-1; D gene: TRBD1; V gene: TRBV5-1; CDR3 DNA: TGCGCCAGCAGCTCACATACCGGGACAGGGGTCGGGGGAGCTTTCTTT; CDR3 protein: CASSSHTGTGVGGAFF
clone size: .; J gene: TRBJ2-1; D gene: TRBD2; V gene: TRBV5-1; CDR3 DNA: TGCGCCAGCAGGCCAGGACTAGCGGTTTACAATGAGCAGTTCTTC; CDR3 protein: CASRPGLAVYNEQFF
clone size: .; J gene: TRBJ1-5; D gene: TRBD1; V gene: TRBV18; CDR3 DNA: TGTGCCAGCTCACGGGACAGAAATCAGCCCCAGCATTTT; CDR3 protein: CASSRDRNQPQHF